These 26 T cell receptor beta chains came from one sample sequenced in a study of Ad26.COV2.S vaccination and SARS-CoV-2 variants (dated by TCRdb to the early 2020s). The protocol used for the library was the immunoSEQ multiplex PCR assay. Not all clones reach the TCRdb copy of this immuneACCESS table, which keeps in-frame sequences only. Checked studies attribute under half of the gap to unresolved V genes and leave the rest unexplained. The sample yields 500,000 or so clones; around 88% were counted once. The ten largest account for around 13% of the sample. The treatment or condition label here, explained by the study, means: approximately 18 received Ad26.COV2.S at low or high dose, single or two shots; 5 received placebo; per-sample allocation not given. For vaccine and placebo recipients, the sequenced repertoires came from samples collected on day 63 after the first injection. The sample in question was peripheral blood, obtained in a trial of Ad26.COV2.S vaccine versus placebo. The receptors were gathered from a person between 18 and 60 years old who received the Ad26.COV2.S COVID-19 vaccine or a placebo.

This clone occurred a few times. The genes are TRBV2 and TRBJ1-2; D not certain. Germline values: CDR1 SNHLY, CDR2 FYNNEI. Between the trimmed V and J ends, which lost 7 bases and 6 bases, there was a span of 15 bases. The CDR3 covers 13 residues. CDR3 protein: CASTQLVENGYTF. Here the CDR3 DNA reads TGTGCCAGCACCCAATTGGTAGAAAATGGCTACACCTTC.

V and J are TRBV7-2 and TRBJ2-2; D uncertain. This CDR3 contains 15 residues. The germline V gene encodes CDR1 SGHTA and CDR2 FQGNSA. The V end lost 7 bases, the J end lost 1 base, and 13 bases lay between the germline ends. The CDR3 DNA reads TGTGCCAGCACCTCCTGGACGCTGAACACCGGGGAGCTGTTTTTT. Protein: CASTSWTLNTGELFF.

This clone was counted a single time. J is TRBJ2-7 and V is TRBV25-1, with TRBD1 as a possible D gene (5 bases). The CDR3 has 13 residues. V lost 1 base, J lost 7 bases, and 11 bases lay in between. From germline, CDR1 is MGHDK and CDR2 SYGVNS. Here the CDR3 DNA reads TGTGCCAGCAGTGAATCTGGGGCAAAGGAGCAGTACTTC. This encodes CASSESGAKEQYF.

This chain links TRBV7-2 with TRBJ2-7, with D perhaps matching TRBD2 (7 bases). The CDR3 covers 15 residues. Germline CDR1 reads SGHTA; CDR2 reads FQGNSA. Trimming shortened V by 1 base and J by 1 base, and 11 bases separated the two germline ends. The CDR3 protein is CASSLVGGPSYEQYF. In nucleotides, the CDR3 is TGTGCCAGCAGCTTAGTCGGGGGGCCTTCCTACGAGCAGTACTTC. The full variable domain, with the rest looked up from reference TRBV7-2 and TRBJ2-7, is GAGVSQSPSNKVTEKGKDVELRCDPISGHTALYWYRQSLGQGLEFLIYFQGNSAPDKSGLPSDRFSAERTGGSVSTLTIQRTQQEDSAVYLCASSLVGGPSYEQYFGPGTRLTVT.

The chain carries TRBV19 and TRBJ1-1; no clear D. The V gene lost 5 bases and the J gene lost 3 bases, with 10 bases spanning the gap. Germline V gene sequence: CDR1 LNHDA, CDR2 SQIVND (reference sequence). The CDR3 length is 13 residues. CDR3 coding DNA: TGTGCCAGTAGTCAGGATTCCGACACTGAAGCTTTCTTT. Its protein is CASSQDSDTEAFF.

The rearrangement uses TRBV19 and TRBJ2-1; D unresolved. The germline CDR1 and CDR2 sequences are LNHDA and SQIVND (reference sequence). The CDR3 length is 14 residues. Trimming left V 1 base short and J 8 bases short, with 12 bases between. The CDR3 sequence: CASSIGVSGDEQFF. The CDR3 DNA follows: TGTGCCAGTAGTATAGGTGTGTCTGGGGATGAGCAGTTCTTC.

Written as DNA, the CDR3 is TGCGCCAGCAGCACGGACGGGGTTGGTGGCTACACCTTC. It codes for CASSTDGVGGYTF. The chain joins TRBV5-1 to TRBJ1-2; D remains unclear. The CDR3 extends over 13 amino acids. CDR1 and CDR2 (germline): SGHRS, YFSETQ. V was clipped by 4 bases and J by 7 bases, with 14 bases between them.

This clone was recorded a few times. The J gene is TRBJ2-3, the V gene TRBV24-1; 9 bases map to TRBD2. This CDR3 is built from 16 residues. From germline, CDR1 is KGHDR and CDR2 SFDVKD. V lost 3 bases and J lost 5; bases outside the gene matches: 8. The CDR3 DNA follows: TGTGCCACCAGTGATCTGGCGGGAGGGTTAAGAGATACGCAGTATTTT. It yields the protein CATSDLAGGLRDTQYF.

The chain joins TRBV27 to TRBJ1-1; maybe TRBD1 (6 bases). The CDR3 spans 15 residues. The V end lost 5 bases, the J end lost 11 bases, and 24 bases lay between the germline ends. The V gene's germline CDR1 is MNHEY and CDR2 SMNVEV (reference sequence). The CDR3 DNA reads TGTGCCAGCAGTCCCGGTTCGGGGGCCGTTAGAGGGGCTTTCTTT. It specifies CASSPGSGAVRGAFF.

The rearrangement links TRBV7-9 to TRBJ1-1; D call uncertain. The germline V and J ends were trimmed by 1 base and 3 bases, with 12 bases remaining between them. Germline V gene sequence: CDR1 SEHNR, CDR2 FQNEAQ (reference sequence). The CDR3 spans 15 residues. CDR3 region: CASSLEQPAYTEAFF. The CDR3 DNA is TGTGCCAGCAGCTTAGAGCAACCGGCCTACACTGAAGCTTTCTTT.

The table lists this clone with a few counts. The chain recombines TRBV27 with TRBJ1-1; weak D call: TRBD1 (5 bases). Germline V gene data show CDR1 as MNHEY and CDR2 as SMNVEV (reference sequence). This CDR3 region has 13 residues. Trimming took off 9 bases at V and 3 bases at J, with 14 bases between the two ends. DNA for the CDR3: TGTGCCAGATCCGAGGGAGGGGACACTGAAGCTTTCTTT. It yields the protein CARSEGGDTEAFF.

The chain links TRBV28 to TRBJ2-7; D might be TRBD1 or TRBD2, each matching 6 bases. CDR3 length: 12 residues. CDR1 is MDHEN, CDR2 SYDVKM, per germline. The ends were cut back, 10 bases at V and 3 bases at J, with 13 bases in the middle. The CDR3 DNA reads as TGTGCCACCTGGGGGGCTAACTACGAGCAGTACTTC. This codes for CATWGANYEQYF.

The chain combines TRBV5-1 with TRBJ2-7, with TRBD1 identical over 7 bases. CDR1 and CDR2 (germline): SGHRS, YFSETQ. The CDR3 totals 16 residues. With V trimmed by 7 bases and J by 1 base, 14 bases remained unmatched. The CDR3 loop reads CASVWDPRDSSYEQYF. The DNA for the CDR3 is TGCGCCAGCGTATGGGACCCCCGGGACAGTTCCTACGAGCAGTACTTC.

In this sample, this clone turned up once. This sequence joins TRBV28 and TRBJ1-4; TRBD1 matches 7 bases. Per the germline V gene, CDR1 is MDHEN and CDR2 is SYDVKM. The CDR3 contains 16 residues. Trimming took 8 bases from V and 8 from J; bases not matched to a gene: 17. CDR3 nucleotide sequence: TGTGCCAGCGCCCGCCAACCACAGGGGCTTGGGGAAAAACTGTTTTTT. This gives the protein CASARQPQGLGEKLFF.

The V gene is TRBV28, the J gene TRBJ1-4; D might be TRBD1 (5 bases). The CDR3 totals 16 residues. Per the germline V gene, CDR1 is MDHEN and CDR2 is SYDVKM. V was cut by 6 bases and J by 0 bases, with 14 bases left in between. CDR3 sequence: CASRTGGVATNEKLFF. Written as DNA, the CDR3 is TGTGCCAGCAGAACGGGGGGTGTTGCAACTAATGAAAAACTGTTTTTT.

This clone is a singleton in its sample. The rearrangement joins TRBV30 to TRBJ1-6, with a possible D match to TRBD1 (5 bases). Germline V gene lookup returns CDR1 GTSNPN and CDR2 SVGIG (reference sequence). CDR3 length: 18 residues. V lost 2 bases to trimming and J lost 1 base, with 18 bases between them. The CDR3 loop reads CAWSFGRAGSSYNSPLHF. In nucleotides, the CDR3 is TGTGCCTGGAGTTTCGGCAGGGCGGGGAGTTCCTATAATTCACCCCTCCACTTT.

CDR3 sequence: CASSSPTAGDEQFF. CDR3 nucleotide sequence: TGTGCCAGTAGTTCCCCTACGGCGGGAGATGAGCAGTTCTTC. The rearrangement links TRBV19 to TRBJ2-1; 7 bases align to TRBD2. This CDR3 contains 14 residues. Germline V CDR1 and CDR2: LNHDA, SQIVND (reference sequence). Trimming cost V 5 bases and J 8 bases; bases outside gene matches: 9.

The CDR3 region is CSVAGNTNTEAFF. CDR3 coding DNA: TGCAGCGTTGCCGGAAATACGAACACTGAAGCTTTCTTT. The chain links TRBV29-1 to TRBJ1-1; D gene ambiguous. The length of the CDR3 is 13 residues. V gave up 4 bases and J gave up 1 base, with 10 bases separating them. Looked up from germline, CDR1 is SQVTM and CDR2 is ANQGSEA.

A few counts support this clone. The J gene is TRBJ2-3, the V gene TRBV28; D is unresolved. The CDR3 totals 12 residues. Trimming cost V 6 bases and J 8 bases, with 12 bases left between them. Germline V gene data show CDR1 as MDHEN and CDR2 as SYDVKM. CDR3 DNA sequence: TGTGCCAGCAGCCCAGCTCGAGGTACGCAGTATTTT. Translated: CASSPARGTQYF.

The chain recombines TRBV9 with TRBJ2-3; 10 bases agree with TRBD2. The ends lost 3 bases at V and 4 bases at J; junction bases unmatched: 8. Germline CDR1 is SGDLS and CDR2 is YYNGEE. This CDR3 contains 16 residues. The CDR3 DNA reads as TGTGCCAGCAGCGGATATAGCGGGAGGTTTTCAGATACGCAGTATTTT. Protein product: CASSGYSGRFSDTQYF.

This clone was counted a single time. This sequence joins TRBV11-3 and TRBJ2-2; 7 nucleotides align to TRBD2. The CDR3 contains 15 residues. With 5 bases clipped from V and 5 bases from J, the junction kept 8 bases outside the gene matches. The germline V gene encodes CDR1 SGHNT and CDR2 YENEEA. The CDR3 DNA sequence: TGTGCCAGCAGCGGGACTTTGGGGGGGACCGGGGAGCTGTTTTTT. This encodes CASSGTLGGTGELFF. The whole variable domain, filled in from reference TRBV11-3 and TRBJ2-2, reads EAGVVQSPRYKIIEKKQPVAFWCNPISGHNTLYWYLQNLGQGPELLIRYENEEAVDDSQLPKDRFSAERLKGVDSTLKIQPAELGDSAVYLCASSGTLGGTGELFFGEGSRLTVL.

This rearrangement joins TRBV27 to TRBJ2-7; 7 nucleotides line up with TRBD1. Germline assignment: CDR1 MNHEY and CDR2 SMNVEV (reference sequence). V shed 6 bases, J shed 6 bases, and the junction held 14 bases outside the gene matches. This CDR3 contains 15 residues. CDR3 residues: CASSRQTGSGAEQYF. The CDR3 DNA is TGTGCCAGCAGCCGTCAGACAGGGTCAGGGGCCGAGCAGTACTTC.

The CDR3 spells CASSGTSGVRDTQYF. CDR3 DNA sequence: TGTGCCAGCAGCGGGACTAGCGGGGTCCGGGATACGCAGTATTTT. This chain joins TRBV9 and TRBJ2-3; TRBD2 aligns across 12 bases. Germline loops: CDR1 SGDLS, CDR2 YYNGEE. Germline trimming cut 3 bases from V and 6 bases from J; bases unmatched to any gene: 5. The CDR3 loop spans 15 amino acids.

This chain joins TRBV28 and TRBJ2-5, with 10 bases lining up with TRBD1. Germline CDR1 MDHEN, CDR2 SYDVKM. The CDR3 spans 15 residues. Losses at the gene ends were 4 bases for V and 5 bases for J; bases not matched to a gene: 7. CDR3 DNA sequence: TGTGCCAGCAGTTCCCAACCGGGACAGGGGGAGACCCAGTACTTC. This sequence encodes CASSSQPGQGETQYF.

The chain links TRBV28 to TRBJ1-2; D is undetermined. Germline V gene lookup returns CDR1 MDHEN and CDR2 SYDVKM. Trimming cost V 2 bases and J 8 bases, with 12 bases left between them. The CDR3 has 13 amino acids. The CDR3 here is CASSLSPLRGYTF. The CDR3 DNA is TGTGCCAGCAGTTTAAGCCCCTTGAGAGGCTACACCTTC.

The genes are TRBV27 and TRBJ1-2, with D perhaps matching TRBD1 (5 bases). CDR3 length equals 13 residues. Germline V gene sequence: CDR1 MNHEY, CDR2 SMNVEV (reference sequence). V shed 2 bases and J shed 11 bases, with 15 bases lying between them. DNA for the CDR3: TGTGCCAGCAGTTTAAGTATCGGGGGACCTTACACCTTC. This sequence encodes CASSLSIGGPYTF.